What follows is one T cell receptor (beta chain) and its context. This specimen comes from a study of blood T cell repertoires in COVID-19. In the study's own analysis: Reference gene primer amplification gave estimated nucleated cell counts. The data were produced by immunoSEQ multiplex PCR, yet TCRdb's version contains in-frame clones alone and is incomplete. Clone size and V and J calls were adopted from that table, with D and trimming inferred from the DNA. Seen here are 450,000 to 500,000 clones, 80% to 90% observed once, and the top ten hold approximately 2.9%. V trimming: 6 bases; J trimming: 7 bases; junction bases outside the gene matches: 10. The CDR3 extends over 14 amino acids. Germline CDR1 is MNHEY and CDR2 is SVGAGI.

The sample taken for sequencing was peripheral blood. This clonotype originated in a human donor in a cohort sampled during active COVID-19. The gene calls are TRBV6-5 and TRBJ1-2, with 8 bases lining up with TRBD1. The CDR3 DNA reads as TGTGCCAGCAGGCCAACAGGGGGAGTCCTTGGCTACACCTTC. Translated, it gives CASRPTGGVLGYTF.